These T cell receptor beta chains were read from a single sample in a study of shared T cell receptors in the human thymus. Profiling relied on immunoSEQ multiplex PCR, and the TCRdb table lists in-frame clones only, not all of them. The profile covers roughly 550,000 clones, with approximately 80% appearing a single time and less than 0.015% taken by the ten largest. The same sample was also used in a study of human thymus T cells.

The specimen sequenced was thymocytes. These receptors were taken from a boy younger than two with a congenital heart defect. The CDR3 runs from the conserved cysteine through the conserved F or W. The order of the fields is V gene, J gene, CDR3 length, clone size, D gene, CDR3 protein, CDR3 DNA. D genes are given only for firm matches. The size field is filled for only some rows; it gives once, few, many or a size class.

TRBV5-4	TRBJ2-7	16	.	TRBD2	CASSLVPAGESYEQYF	TGTGCCAGCAGCTTGGTCCCAGCGGGAGAATCCTACGAGCAGTACTTC
TRBV5-6	TRBJ2-7	16	.	TRBD2	CASSSGGGASPYEQYF	TGTGCCAGCAGCAGCGGCGGGGGAGCAAGCCCCTACGAGCAGTACTTC
TRBV5-1	TRBJ2-2	15	few	TRBD1	CASSAGQGHTGELFF	TGCGCCAGCAGCGCCGGACAGGGGCACACCGGGGAGCTGTTTTTT
TRBV6-5	TRBJ2-1	14	.	.	CASSYHGAVDEQFF	TGTGCCAGCAGTTACCATGGTGCGGTTGATGAGCAGTTCTTC
TRBV5-1	TRBJ2-1	16	.	TRBD2	CASSLWAGREYNEQFF	TGCGCCAGCAGCTTATGGGCCGGGAGGGAGTACAATGAGCAGTTCTTC
TRBV9	TRBJ2-1	15	.	.	CASTLGLPSYNEQFF	TGTGCCAGCACCCTGGGGCTCCCCTCCTACAATGAGCAGTTCTTC
TRBV12-5	TRBJ1-3	16	.	.	CASTGQSVFSGNTIYF	TGTGCTAGTACCGGACAGAGCGTGTTCTCTGGAAACACCATATATTTT
TRBV5-1	TRBJ1-2	15	.	.	CASMRGRPSRYGYTF	TGCGCCAGCATGCGGGGTAGACCTTCCCGCTATGGCTACACCTTC
TRBV28	TRBJ2-2	16	.	TRBD2	CASSPGVAGSTGELFF	TGTGCCAGCAGTCCCGGGGTAGCGGGGTCCACCGGGGAGCTGTTTTTT
TRBV5-8	TRBJ2-7	15	once	.	CASSGHGEHSYEQYF	TGTGCCAGCAGCGGACATGGAGAGCACTCCTACGAGCAGTACTTC
TRBV6-6	TRBJ2-3	15	.	.	CASNPGLLDTDTQYF	TGTGCCAGCAACCCAGGGCTGCTTGACACAGATACGCAGTATTTT
TRBV6-4	TRBJ2-7	16	.	TRBD2	CASSATSDCEIYEQYF	TGTGCCAGCAGTGCTACTAGCGATTGTGAGATATACGAGCAGTACTTC
TRBV14	TRBJ2-2	15	.	TRBD1	CASRPDRGHTGELFF	TGTGCCAGCAGACCCGACAGGGGGCATACCGGGGAGCTGTTTTTT
TRBV11-3	TRBJ2-3	16	.	.	CASSLRDSGVPDTQYF	TGTGCCAGCAGCCTTCGGGATAGCGGAGTTCCGGATACGCAGTATTTT
TRBV30	TRBJ1-2	13	.	.	CAWSVSPNYGYTF	TGTGCCTGGAGTGTTAGCCCTAACTATGGCTACACCTTC
TRBV19	TRBJ2-2	19	few	TRBD1	CASSIDPKGGQGNTGELFF	TGTGCCAGTAGTATAGACCCAAAAGGGGGACAGGGGAACACCGGGGAGCTGTTTTTT
TRBV14	TRBJ1-4	15	.	.	CASSQHKGRGEKLFF	TGTGCCAGCAGCCAACACAAGGGAAGGGGTGAAAAACTGTTTTTT
TRBV21-1	TRBJ2-7	17	.	.	CASSKRGQGPSSYEQYF	TGTGCCAGCAGCAAAAGGGGACAGGGGCCAAGCTCCTACGAGCAGTACTTC